Sequencing of this T cell receptor beta chain was carried out in a study of blood T cell repertoires in COVID-19 (dated by TCRdb to between 2020 and 2021). About the full investigation: Samples from collaborators originated in the United States, Italy and Spain and spanned both the acute and convalescent phases of COVID-19. The material from the prospective study consisted of cDNA or gDNA derived from T cells, B-cell-depleted T cells, or PBMCs. Subjects who had been exposed to COVID-19, were actively infected with it, or had recovered from it provided the deeply sampled blood TCRbeta repertoires that made up the dataset. The repertoires were released in a freely available public database meant as a resource for research on the immune response to SARS-CoV-2. Samples were obtained from the ongoing ImmuneRACE study (first 160 participants) and from 1,000 to 1,500 subjects provided by 6 global collaborators. The sample metadata nearly always contained a de-identified subject ID, COVID-19 status, age in years and sex. HLA class I and class II types, where available, came from metadata supplied by the sample provider rather than from assay-based typing.

Collaborating institutions collected whole blood in K2EDTA tubes following their own protocols. For TCRbeta analysis, collaborators shipped samples as frozen whole blood, isolated PBMCs, or DNA extracted from either of those sample types. Measured from the cysteine to the phenylalanine, the CDR3 is 11 residues long. CDR3 DNA is the only sequence kept; it has 33 bases, read in frame from the first base. At the junction V is shortened by 4 bases and J by 9 bases, with 7 bases in between. Reading the germline V gene (reference sequence) gives CDR1 LNHDA and CDR2 SQIVND. TCRbeta CDR3 regions were amplified from genomic DNA by means of the immunoSEQ Assay, a bias-controlled multiplex PCR. The published analysis was carried out like this. The number of nucleated cells in each sample was estimated by amplification of reference gene primers within the assay. To quantify the absolute abundance of each unique TCRbeta CDR3 rearrangement, sequence reads were collapsed and filtered. For each sample, productive Simpson clonality was calculated as the square root of Simpson's diversity index across productive rearrangements. TCRdb holds this immuneACCESS table with in-frame rearrangements only. Some clones are missing; in checked studies, unresolved V genes explain under half, and the rest has no known cause. The D gene and trimming were derived from the DNA, and the V and J assignments and clone size from that table. For this sample there are more than 200,000 clones; roughly nine tenths appear just once. The ten top clones hold 0.55% to 0.75% of the sample.

Details on this clone: The specificity of this receptor is unknown. Base-call qualities are not available, and no considerably larger clone is one nucleotide away.

What the authors observed across the whole study: The quantity of clinical and demographic metadata differed by source and by participant and was supplied without curation.

The rearranged segments are TRBV19 and TRBJ1-5, with the D gene call left open. The sequence was collected from a man in his forties with acute or convalescent COVID-19. The sequenced sample was peripheral blood. The CDR3 here reads CASSTSGPQHF. The DNA sequence is given as TGTGCCAGTAGTACCTCCGGGCCCCAGCATTTT.